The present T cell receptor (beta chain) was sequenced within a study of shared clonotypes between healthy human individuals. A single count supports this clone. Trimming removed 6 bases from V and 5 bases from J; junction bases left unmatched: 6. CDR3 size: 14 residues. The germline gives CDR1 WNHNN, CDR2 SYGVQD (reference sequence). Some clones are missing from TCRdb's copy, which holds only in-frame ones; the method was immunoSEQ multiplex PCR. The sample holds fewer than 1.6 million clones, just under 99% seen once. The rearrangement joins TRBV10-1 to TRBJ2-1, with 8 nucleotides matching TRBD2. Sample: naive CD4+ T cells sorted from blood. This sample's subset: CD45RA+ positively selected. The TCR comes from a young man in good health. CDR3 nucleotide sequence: TGCGCCAGCAGCGTACTAGCGGACGACAATGAGCAGTTCTTC. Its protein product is CASSVLADDNEQFF.